This entry describes one T cell receptor beta chain. The sample belongs to a study of T cells expressing NK-cell markers. TCRdb reprocessed the 5' RACE reads, keeping one entry per CDR3 protein, no DNA. The sample holds some 440,000 distinct CDR3 sequences. Germline values: CDR1 LNHDA, CDR2 SQIVND (reference sequence). The CDR3 is 13 residues long. V and J are TRBV19 and TRBJ1-1; TCRdb's D call of TRBD1 is untestable without DNA. The receptor's source is a woman between 50 and 59 years old in good health. Input material: blood T cells: a sorted CD56 or NKG2C T cell subset, CD4+ or CD8+ T cells, or bulk PBMC T cells (not recorded which). The CDR3 sequence is CASSFQQGTEAFF.